Sequencing of this T cell receptor (beta chain) was carried out in a study of cytotoxic CD8 clonotypes in ibrutinib-treated CLL. Study-level background: Overall, around 25 responses were partial and 2 complete; following median roughly six years, about 15 patients stayed remitted and approximately 12 progressed. Study-wide findings and caveats: Starting clonality was above that of age-matched healthy donors and tracked circulating CD8+ T-cell counts.

Produced via immunoSEQ multiplex PCR; TCRdb's table is partial and in-frame only. The table lists roughly 250,000 clones, 70% of them singletons. As to this clone: Its antigen is not known.

This sequence originates from a human donor with chronic lymphocytic leukemia. The sample consisted of PBMCs, taken after 24 months of ibrutinib treatment.

The CDR3 nucleotides are TGTGCCAGCAGCTTAGACCCGGGACAGGGTTGGGATGAAAAACTGTTTTTT. Its translation is CASSLDPGQGWDEKLFF. The J gene is TRBJ1-4, the V gene TRBV7-9; TRBD1 matches 9 bases. CDR3 length: 17 amino acids. The J segment lost 6 bases and the V segment lost 1 base, leaving 9 bases of the junction unmatched. The V gene's germline CDR1 is SEHNR and CDR2 FQNEAQ (reference sequence).